This TCR beta chain was captured by sequencing in a study of T cell repertoires in cytomegalovirus infection. Study as a whole: Indications came from public TCR beta signatures; they pointed to CMV infection and to a matching HLA type. General observations from the study: Frequencies of public TCR beta families were cumulated, and this identified carriers of CMV plus the relevant HLA. HLA-C-restricted CMV clonotypes gave the most frequent clonotype in two of eight donors.

For this clonotype: Its specificity is unknown.

TCRdb re-called the reads through MiXCR, storing one row per CDR3 protein. The sample lists roughly 230,000 distinct CDR3 sequences, approximately 22% occurring once. The sequence was obtained from a human donor in good health (CMV status not recorded). Some clones in this sample may be carry-over from other donors' samples. The sequenced material came from CD8+ T cells from PBMCs.

The CDR3 loop is CASSEGGGTEAFF. The DNA for the CDR3 is TGTGCCAGCAGCGAAGGAGGGGGGACTGAAGCTTTCTTT. This chain uses TRBV9 with TRBJ1-1; a weak D match, TRBD1 (6 bases). V was pared by 3 bases and J by 5 bases, with 11 bases between. Per the germline V gene, CDR1 is SGDLS and CDR2 is YYNGEE. The length of the CDR3 is 13 residues.